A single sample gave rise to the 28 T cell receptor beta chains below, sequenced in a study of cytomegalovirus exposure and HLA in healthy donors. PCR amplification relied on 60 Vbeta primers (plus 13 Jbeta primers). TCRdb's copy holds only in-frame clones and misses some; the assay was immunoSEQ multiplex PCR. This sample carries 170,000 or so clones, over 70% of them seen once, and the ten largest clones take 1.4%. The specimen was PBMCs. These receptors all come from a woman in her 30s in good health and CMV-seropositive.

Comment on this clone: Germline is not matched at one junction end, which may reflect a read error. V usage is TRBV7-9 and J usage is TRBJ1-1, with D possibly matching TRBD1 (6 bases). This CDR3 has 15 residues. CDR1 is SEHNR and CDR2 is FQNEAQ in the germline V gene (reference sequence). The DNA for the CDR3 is TGTTCCAGCAGCCCCCCTTCAGGGGTGAACACTGAAGCTTTCTTT. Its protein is CSSSPPSGVNTEAFF.

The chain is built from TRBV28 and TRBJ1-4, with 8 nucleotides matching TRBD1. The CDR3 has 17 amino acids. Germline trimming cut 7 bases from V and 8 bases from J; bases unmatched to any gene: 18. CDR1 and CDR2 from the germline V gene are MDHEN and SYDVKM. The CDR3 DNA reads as TGTGCCAGCACCGAACCCAGGGGGCCCTCGCGAGGAGAAAAACTGTTTTTT. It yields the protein CASTEPRGPSRGEKLFF.

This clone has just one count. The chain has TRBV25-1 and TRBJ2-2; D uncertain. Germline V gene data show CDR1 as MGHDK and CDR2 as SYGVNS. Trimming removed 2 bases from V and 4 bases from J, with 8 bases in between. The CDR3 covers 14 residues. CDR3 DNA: TGTGCCAGCAGTGAAAACCCTAGCACCGGGGAGCTGTTTTTT. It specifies CASSENPSTGELFF.

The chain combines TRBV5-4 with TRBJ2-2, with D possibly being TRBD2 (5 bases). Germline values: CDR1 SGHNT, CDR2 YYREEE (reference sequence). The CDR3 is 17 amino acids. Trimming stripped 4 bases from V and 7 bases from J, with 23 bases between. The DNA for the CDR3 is TGTGCCAGCAGCCCCACCTCTAGCCAATTGCGACTCGGGGAGCTGTTTTTT. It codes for CASSPTSSQLRLGELFF.

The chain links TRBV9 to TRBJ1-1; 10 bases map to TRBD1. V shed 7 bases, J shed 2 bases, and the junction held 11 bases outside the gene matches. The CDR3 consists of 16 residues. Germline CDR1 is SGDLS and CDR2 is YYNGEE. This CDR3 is CASGQSGDRGNTEAFF. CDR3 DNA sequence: TGTGCCAGCGGCCAATCGGGGGACAGGGGAAACACTGAAGCTTTCTTT.

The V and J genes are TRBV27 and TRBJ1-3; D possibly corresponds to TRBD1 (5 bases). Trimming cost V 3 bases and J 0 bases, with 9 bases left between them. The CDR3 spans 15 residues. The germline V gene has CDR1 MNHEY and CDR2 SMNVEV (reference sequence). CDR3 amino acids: CASSLGRFSGNTIYF. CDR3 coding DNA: TGTGCCAGCAGTTTGGGGCGATTCTCTGGAAACACCATATATTTT.

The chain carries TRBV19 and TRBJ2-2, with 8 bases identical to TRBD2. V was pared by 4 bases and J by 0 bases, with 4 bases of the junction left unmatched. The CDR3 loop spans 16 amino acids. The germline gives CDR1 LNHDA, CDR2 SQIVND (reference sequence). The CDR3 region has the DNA TGTGCCAGTAGTACCAGAGCGGGGGCGAACACCGGGGAGCTGTTTTTT. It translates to CASSTRAGANTGELFF.

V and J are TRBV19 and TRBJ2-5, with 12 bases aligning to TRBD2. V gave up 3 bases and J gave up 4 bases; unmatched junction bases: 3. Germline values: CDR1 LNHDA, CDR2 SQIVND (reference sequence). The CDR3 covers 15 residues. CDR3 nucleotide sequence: TGTGCCAGTAGTATTCCGGGACTAGCGGGAGAGACCCAGTACTTC. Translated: CASSIPGLAGETQYF.

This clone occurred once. CDR3 in amino acids: CASSLGTTSPLGEQFF. The CDR3 DNA is TGTGCCAGCAGCTTAGGGACTACCTCCCCGCTCGGTGAGCAGTTCTTC. The V gene is TRBV7-6, the J gene TRBJ2-1; D might be TRBD2 (6 bases). Trimming cost V 1 base and J 9 bases, with 19 bases left between them. Germline loops: CDR1 SGHVS, CDR2 FNYEAQ. The CDR3 sequence is 16 residues long. Full variable domain (missing parts from reference TRBV7-6 and TRBJ2-1): GAGVSQSPRYKVTKRGQDVALRCDPISGHVSLYWYRQALGQGPEFLTYFNYEAQQDKSGLPNDRFSAERPEGSISTLTIQRTEQRDSAMYRCASSLGTTSPLGEQFFGPGTRLTVL.

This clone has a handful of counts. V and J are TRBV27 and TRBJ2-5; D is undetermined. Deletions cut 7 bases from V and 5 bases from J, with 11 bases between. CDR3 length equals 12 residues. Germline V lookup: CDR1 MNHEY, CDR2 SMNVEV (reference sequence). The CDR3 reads CASTRHVETQYF. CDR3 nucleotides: TGTGCCAGCACCCGACACGTGGAGACCCAGTACTTC.

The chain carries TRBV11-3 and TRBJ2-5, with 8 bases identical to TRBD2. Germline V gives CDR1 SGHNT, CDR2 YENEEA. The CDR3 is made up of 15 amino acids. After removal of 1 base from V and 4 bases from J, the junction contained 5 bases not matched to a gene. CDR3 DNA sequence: TGTGCCAGCAGCTTAGTCGGGAGGGCCGGAGAGACCCAGTACTTC. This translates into CASSLVGRAGETQYF.

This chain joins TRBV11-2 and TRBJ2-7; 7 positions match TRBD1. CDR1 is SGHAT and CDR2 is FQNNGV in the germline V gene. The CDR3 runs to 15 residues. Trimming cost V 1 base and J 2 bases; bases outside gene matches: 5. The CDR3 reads CASSLGAGGPYEQYF. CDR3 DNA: TGTGCCAGCAGCTTAGGGGCAGGGGGACCCTACGAGCAGTACTTC.

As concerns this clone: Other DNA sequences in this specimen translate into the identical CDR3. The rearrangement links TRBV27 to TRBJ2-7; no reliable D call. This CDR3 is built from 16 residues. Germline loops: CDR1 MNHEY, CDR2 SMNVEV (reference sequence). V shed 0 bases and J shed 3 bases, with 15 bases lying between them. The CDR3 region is CASSLSNPSTGYEQYF. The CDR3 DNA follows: TGTGCCAGCAGTTTATCGAATCCCTCTACCGGCTACGAGCAGTACTTC.

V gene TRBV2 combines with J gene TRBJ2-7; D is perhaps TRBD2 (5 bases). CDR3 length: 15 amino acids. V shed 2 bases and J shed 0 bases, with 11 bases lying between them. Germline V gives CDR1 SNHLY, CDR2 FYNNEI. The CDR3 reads CASSEFAGSSYEQYF. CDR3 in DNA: TGTGCCAGCAGTGAATTCGCGGGTTCCTCCTACGAGCAGTACTTC.

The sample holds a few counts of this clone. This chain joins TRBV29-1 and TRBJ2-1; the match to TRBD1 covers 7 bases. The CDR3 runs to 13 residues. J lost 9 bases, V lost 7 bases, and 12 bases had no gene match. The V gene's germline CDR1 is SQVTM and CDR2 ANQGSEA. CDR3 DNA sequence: TGCAGCGGACAGGGTTCCTTAGAGGCTGAGCAGTTCTTC. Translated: CSGQGSLEAEQFF.

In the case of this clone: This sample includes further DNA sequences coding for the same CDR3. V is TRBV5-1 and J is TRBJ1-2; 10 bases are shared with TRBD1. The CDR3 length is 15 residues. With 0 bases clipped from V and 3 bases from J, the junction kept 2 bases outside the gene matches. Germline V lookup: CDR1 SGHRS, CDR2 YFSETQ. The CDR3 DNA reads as TGCGCCAGCAGCTTGGGGACAGGGGGATACTATGGCTACACCTTC. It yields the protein CASSLGTGGYYGYTF.

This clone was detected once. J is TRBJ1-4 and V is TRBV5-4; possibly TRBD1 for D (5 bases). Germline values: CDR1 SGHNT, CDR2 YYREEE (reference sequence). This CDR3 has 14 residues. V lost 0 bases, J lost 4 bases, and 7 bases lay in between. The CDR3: CASSLEGVNEKLFF. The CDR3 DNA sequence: TGTGCCAGCAGCTTGGAAGGGGTTAATGAAAAACTGTTTTTT.

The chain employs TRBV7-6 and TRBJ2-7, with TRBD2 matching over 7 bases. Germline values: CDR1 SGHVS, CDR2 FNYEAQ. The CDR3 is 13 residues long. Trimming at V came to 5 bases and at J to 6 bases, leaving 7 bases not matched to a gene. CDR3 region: CASSQGPGGEQYF. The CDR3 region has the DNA TGTGCCAGCAGCCAAGGTCCGGGGGGCGAGCAGTACTTC.

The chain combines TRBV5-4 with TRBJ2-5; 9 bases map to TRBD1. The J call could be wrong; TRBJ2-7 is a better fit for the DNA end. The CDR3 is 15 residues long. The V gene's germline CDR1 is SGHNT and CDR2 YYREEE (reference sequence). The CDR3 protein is CASSLGTGVIYEQYF. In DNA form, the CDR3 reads TGTGCCAGCAGCTTGGGGACAGGGGTAATCTACGAGCAGTACTTC.

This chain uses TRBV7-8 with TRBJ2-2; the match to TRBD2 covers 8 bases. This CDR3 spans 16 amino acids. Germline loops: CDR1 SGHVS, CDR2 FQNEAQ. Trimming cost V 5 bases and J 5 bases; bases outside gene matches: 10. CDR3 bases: TGTGCCAGCAGCGCACGAAGGGCGGGAGGTACCGGGGAGCTGTTTTTT. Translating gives CASSARRAGGTGELFF.

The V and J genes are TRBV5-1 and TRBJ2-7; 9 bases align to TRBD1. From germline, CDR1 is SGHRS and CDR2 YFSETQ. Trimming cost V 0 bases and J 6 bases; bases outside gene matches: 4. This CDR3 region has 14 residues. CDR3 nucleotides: TGCGCCAGCAGCTTGGTGACAGGGGGTCCCGAGCAGTACTTC. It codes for CASSLVTGGPEQYF.

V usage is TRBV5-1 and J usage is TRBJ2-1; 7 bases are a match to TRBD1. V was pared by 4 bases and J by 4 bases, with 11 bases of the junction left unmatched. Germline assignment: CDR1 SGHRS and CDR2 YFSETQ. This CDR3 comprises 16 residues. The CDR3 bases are TGCGCCAGCAGCCCCCCTGGGACAGCGATTTACAATGAGCAGTTCTTC. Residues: CASSPPGTAIYNEQFF.

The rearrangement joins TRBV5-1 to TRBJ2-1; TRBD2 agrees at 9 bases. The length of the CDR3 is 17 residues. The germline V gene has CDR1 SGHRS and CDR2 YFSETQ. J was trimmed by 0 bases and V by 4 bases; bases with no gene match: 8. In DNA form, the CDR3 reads TGCGCCAGCAGCCTACTTAGCGGGGGTAGCTCCTACAATGAGCAGTTCTTC. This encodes CASSLLSGGSSYNEQFF. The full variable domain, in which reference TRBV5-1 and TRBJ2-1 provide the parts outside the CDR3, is KAGVTQTPRYLIKTRGQQVTLSCSPISGHRSVSWYQQTPGQGLQFLFEYFSETQRNKGNFPGRFSGRQFSNSRSEMNVSTLELGDSALYLCASSLLSGGSSYNEQFFGPGTRLTVL.

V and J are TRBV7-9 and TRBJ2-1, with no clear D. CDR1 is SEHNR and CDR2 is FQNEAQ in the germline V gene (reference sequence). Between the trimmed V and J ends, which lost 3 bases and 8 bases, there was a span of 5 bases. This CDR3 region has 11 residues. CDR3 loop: CASSLRYEQFF. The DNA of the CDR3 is TGTGCCAGCAGCTTGCGTTATGAGCAGTTCTTC. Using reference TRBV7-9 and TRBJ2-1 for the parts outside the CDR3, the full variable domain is DTGVSQNPRHKITKRGQNVTFRCDPISEHNRLYWYRQTLGQGPEFLTYFQNEAQLEKSRLLSDRFSAERPKGSFSTLEIQRTEQGDSAMYLCASSLRYEQFFGPGTRLTVL.

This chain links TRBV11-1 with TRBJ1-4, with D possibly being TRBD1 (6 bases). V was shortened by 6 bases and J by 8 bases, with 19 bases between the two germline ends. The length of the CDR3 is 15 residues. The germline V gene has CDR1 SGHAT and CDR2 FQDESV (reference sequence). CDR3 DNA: TGTGCCAGCAGAATGTCGGGGGGCGATCGCGAAAAACTGTTTTTT. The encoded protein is CASRMSGGDREKLFF.

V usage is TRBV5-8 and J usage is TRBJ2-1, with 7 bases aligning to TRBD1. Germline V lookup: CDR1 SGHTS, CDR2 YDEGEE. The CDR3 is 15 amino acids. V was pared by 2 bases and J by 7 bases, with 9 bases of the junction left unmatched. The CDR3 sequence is CASSFMVPRGNEQFF. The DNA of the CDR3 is TGTGCCAGCAGCTTCATGGTACCCAGGGGGAATGAGCAGTTCTTC. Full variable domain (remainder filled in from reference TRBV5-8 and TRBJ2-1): EAGVTQSPTHLIKTRGQQATLRCSPISGHTSVYWYQQALGLGLQFLLWYDEGEERNRGNFPPRFSGRQFPNYSSELNVNALELEDSALYLCASSFMVPRGNEQFFGPGTRLTVL.

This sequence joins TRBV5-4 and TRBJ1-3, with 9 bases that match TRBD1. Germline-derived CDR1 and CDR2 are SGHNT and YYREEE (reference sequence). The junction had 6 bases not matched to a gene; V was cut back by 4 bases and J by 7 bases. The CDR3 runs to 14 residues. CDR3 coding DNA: TGTGCCAGCAGCCAGGGACAGGGAAGGAACACCATATATTTT. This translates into CASSQGQGRNTIYF.

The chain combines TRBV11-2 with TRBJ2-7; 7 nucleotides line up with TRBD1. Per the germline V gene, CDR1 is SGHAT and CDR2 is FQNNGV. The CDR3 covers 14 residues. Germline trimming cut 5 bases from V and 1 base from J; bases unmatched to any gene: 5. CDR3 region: CASSPWTGSYEQYF. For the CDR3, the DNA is TGTGCCAGCAGCCCATGGACAGGTTCCTACGAGCAGTACTTC.